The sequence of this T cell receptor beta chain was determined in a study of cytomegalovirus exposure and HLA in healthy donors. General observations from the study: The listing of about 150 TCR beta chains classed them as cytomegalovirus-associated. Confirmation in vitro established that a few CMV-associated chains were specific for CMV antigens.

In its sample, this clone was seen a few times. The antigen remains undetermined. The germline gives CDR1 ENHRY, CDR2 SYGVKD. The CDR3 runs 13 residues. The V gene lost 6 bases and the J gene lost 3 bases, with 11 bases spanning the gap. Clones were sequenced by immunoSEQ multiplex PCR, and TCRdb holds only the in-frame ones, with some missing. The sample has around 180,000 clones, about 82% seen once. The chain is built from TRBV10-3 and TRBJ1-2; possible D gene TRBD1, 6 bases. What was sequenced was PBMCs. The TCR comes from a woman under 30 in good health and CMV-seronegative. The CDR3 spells CAISSGADYGYTF. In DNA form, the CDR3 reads TGTGCCATCAGCTCAGGGGCTGACTATGGCTACACCTTC.